This TCR beta chain was captured by sequencing in a study of blood T cell repertoires in COVID-19. Sequencing was performed with immunoSEQ multiplex PCR; in TCRdb, only in-frame clones are kept and a portion is missing. This sample carries roughly 48,000 clones, approximately 93% of them seen once, and the ten largest clones take 1%. Recruited during active infection, patients (from Seattle) were subsequently followed longitudinally. This CDR3 region has 15 residues. Unmatched junction bases numbered 7, after V lost 4 bases and J lost 5 bases. Germline values: CDR1 ENHRY, CDR2 SYGVKD. The clonotype was recovered from a man aged 55 to 70 with COVID-19, enrolled during active disease. Sequencing was performed on peripheral blood. The V and J genes are TRBV10-3 and TRBJ2-1; TRBD2 matches 8 bases. The chain's CDR3 is CAISVVGTSDNEQFF. In DNA, the CDR3 is TGTGCCATCAGTGTTGTCGGGACTAGTGACAATGAGCAGTTCTTC.